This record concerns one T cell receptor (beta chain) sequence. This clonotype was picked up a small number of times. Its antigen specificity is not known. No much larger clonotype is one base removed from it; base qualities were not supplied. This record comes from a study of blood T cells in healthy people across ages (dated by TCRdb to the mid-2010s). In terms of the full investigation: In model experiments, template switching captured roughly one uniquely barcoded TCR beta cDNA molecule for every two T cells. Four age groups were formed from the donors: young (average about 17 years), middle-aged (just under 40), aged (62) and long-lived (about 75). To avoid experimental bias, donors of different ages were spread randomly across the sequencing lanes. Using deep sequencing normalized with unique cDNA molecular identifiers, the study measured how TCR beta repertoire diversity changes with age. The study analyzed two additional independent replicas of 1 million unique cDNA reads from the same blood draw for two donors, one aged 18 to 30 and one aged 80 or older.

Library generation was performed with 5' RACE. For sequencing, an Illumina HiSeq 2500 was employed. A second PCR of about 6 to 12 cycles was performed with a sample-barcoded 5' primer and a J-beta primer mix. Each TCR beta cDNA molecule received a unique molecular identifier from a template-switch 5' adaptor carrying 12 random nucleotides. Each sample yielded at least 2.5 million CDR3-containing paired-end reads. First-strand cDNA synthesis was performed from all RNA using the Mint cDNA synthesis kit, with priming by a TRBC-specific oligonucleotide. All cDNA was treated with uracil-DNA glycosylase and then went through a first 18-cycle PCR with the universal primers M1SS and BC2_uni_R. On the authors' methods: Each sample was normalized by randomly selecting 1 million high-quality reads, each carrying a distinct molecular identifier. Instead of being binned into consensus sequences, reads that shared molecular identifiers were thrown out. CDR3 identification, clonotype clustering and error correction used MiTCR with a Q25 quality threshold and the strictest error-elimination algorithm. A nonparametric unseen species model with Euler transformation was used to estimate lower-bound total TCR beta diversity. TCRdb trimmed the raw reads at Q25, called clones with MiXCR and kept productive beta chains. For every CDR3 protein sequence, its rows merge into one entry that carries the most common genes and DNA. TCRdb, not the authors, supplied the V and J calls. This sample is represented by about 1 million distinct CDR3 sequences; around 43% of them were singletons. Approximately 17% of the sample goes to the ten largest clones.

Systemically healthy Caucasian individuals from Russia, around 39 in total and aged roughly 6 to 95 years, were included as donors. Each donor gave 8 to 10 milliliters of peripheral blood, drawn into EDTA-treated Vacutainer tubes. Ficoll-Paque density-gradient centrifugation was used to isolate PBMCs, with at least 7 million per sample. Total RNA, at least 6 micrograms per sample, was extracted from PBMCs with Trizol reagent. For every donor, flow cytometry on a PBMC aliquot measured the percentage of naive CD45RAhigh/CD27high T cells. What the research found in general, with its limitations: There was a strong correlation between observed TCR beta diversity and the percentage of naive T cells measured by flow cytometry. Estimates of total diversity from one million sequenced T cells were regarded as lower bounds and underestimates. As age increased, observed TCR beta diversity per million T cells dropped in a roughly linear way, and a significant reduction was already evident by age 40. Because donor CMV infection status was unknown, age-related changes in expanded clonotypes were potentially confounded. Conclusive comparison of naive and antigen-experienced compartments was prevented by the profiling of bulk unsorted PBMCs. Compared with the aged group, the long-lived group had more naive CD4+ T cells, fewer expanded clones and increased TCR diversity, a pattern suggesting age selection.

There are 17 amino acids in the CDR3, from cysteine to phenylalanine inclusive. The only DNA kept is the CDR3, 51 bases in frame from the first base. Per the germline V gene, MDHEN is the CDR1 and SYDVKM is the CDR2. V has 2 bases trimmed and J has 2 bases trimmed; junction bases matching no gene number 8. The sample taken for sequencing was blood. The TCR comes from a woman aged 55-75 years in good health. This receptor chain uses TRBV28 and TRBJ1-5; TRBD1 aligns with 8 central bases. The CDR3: CASSLRRQGARNQPQHF. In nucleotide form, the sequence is TGTGCCAGCAGTTTAAGGAGGCAGGGGGCTCGCAATCAGCCCCAGCATTTT.